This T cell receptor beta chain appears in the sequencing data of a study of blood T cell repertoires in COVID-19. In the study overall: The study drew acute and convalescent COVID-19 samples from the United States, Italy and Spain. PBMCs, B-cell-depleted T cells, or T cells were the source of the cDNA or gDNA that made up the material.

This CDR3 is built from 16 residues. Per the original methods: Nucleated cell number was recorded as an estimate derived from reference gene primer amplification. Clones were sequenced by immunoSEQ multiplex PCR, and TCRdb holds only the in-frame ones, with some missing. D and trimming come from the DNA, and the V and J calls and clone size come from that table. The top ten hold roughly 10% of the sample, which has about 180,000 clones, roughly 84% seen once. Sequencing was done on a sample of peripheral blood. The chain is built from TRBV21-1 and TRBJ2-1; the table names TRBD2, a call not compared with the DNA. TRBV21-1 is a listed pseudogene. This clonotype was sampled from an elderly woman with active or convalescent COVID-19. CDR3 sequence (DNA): TGTGCCAGCAGCAAATGCCCGGGTCCCTCCTACAATGAGCAGTTCTTC. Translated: CASSKCPGPSYNEQFF.